The 14 T cell receptor beta chains presented below share a single source sample, sequenced in a study of response to subunit inactivated influenza vaccine. TCRdb re-called the RT-PCR reads through MiXCR, storing one row per CDR3 protein. The sample has under 850,000 distinct CDR3 sequences; less than 20% are singletons. The material sequenced was PBMCs from blood, taken around 5 days after vaccination. The receptors originated from a man aged 50 or older who received an inactivated influenza vaccine.

This clonotype showed up just a few times. CDR3 coding DNA: TGTGCCAGCAGCTTAATAGCGGAGGGGTCCCGTGAGCAGTTCTTC. Protein: CASSLIAEGSREQFF. The chain employs TRBV7-2 and TRBJ2-1, with D tentatively TRBD2 (6 bases). Germline V CDR1 and CDR2: SGHTA, FQGNSA. CDR3 length: 15 amino acids. Trimming shortened V by 2 bases and J by 9 bases, and 17 bases separated the two germline ends.

This rearrangement joins TRBV5-1 to TRBJ2-7; D possibly matches TRBD1 or TRBD2 (6 bases each). This CDR3 has 16 amino acids. Trimming shortened V by 4 bases and J by 0 bases, and 17 bases separated the two germline ends. Germline CDR1 SGHRS, CDR2 YFSETQ. Written as DNA, the CDR3 is TGCGCCAGCAGCCTGGAGGGGGATTACTACTCCTACGAGCAGTACTTC. Its translation is CASSLEGDYYSYEQYF.

The V and J genes are TRBV10-3 and TRBJ2-2, with 12 bases fitting TRBD1. Germline V CDR1 and CDR2: ENHRY, SYGVKD. V shed 6 bases and J 2 bases; nucleotides not matched to a gene: 1. This CDR3 region has 15 residues. As DNA, the CDR3 is TGTGCCATCAGGGGACAGGGGGCCAACACCGGGGAGCTGTTTTTT. Encoded protein: CAIRGQGANTGELFF.

This chain joins TRBV3-1 and TRBJ1-2; 9 bases agree with TRBD1. CDR1 and CDR2 from the germline V gene are LGHDT and YNNKEL (reference sequence). J gave up 0 bases and V 4 bases, and 12 bases lay outside the gene matches. The CDR3 is 18 amino acids. DNA of the CDR3: TGTGCCAGCAGCCCGTGGACAGGGGCCCAGATTGCTAACTATGGCTACACCTTC. The encoded protein is CASSPWTGAQIANYGYTF.

This clonotype was seen more than once but under ten times. The chain couples TRBV12-3 or TRBV12-4 to TRBJ2-5; D assignment may be TRBD1 or TRBD2 (5 bases each). The CDR3 has 14 residues. V was pared by 4 bases and J by 0 bases, with 9 bases between. The CDR3 region has the DNA TGTGCCAGCAGTTACGGGGCGTACCAAGAGACCCAGTACTTC. Translation gives CASSYGAYQETQYF.

This clonotype was observed many times. The V and J genes are TRBV6-1 and TRBJ2-1, with 10 bases identical to TRBD1. The V gene end was trimmed by 8 bases and the J gene end by 9 bases; junction bases not matched to a gene: 10. The CDR3 is 14 residues long. Germline V gene data show CDR1 as MNHNS and CDR2 as SASEGT. The CDR3 loop is CASRLLTGGTEQFF. The CDR3 DNA is TGTGCCAGCCGGCTATTGACAGGGGGCACTGAGCAGTTCTTC.

The chain joins TRBV7-2 to TRBJ2-1; 15 nucleotides line up with TRBD2. Per germline, CDR1 SGHTA and CDR2 FQGNSA. The J segment lost 5 bases and the V segment lost 4 bases, leaving 0 bases of the junction unmatched. The CDR3 has 15 residues. The CDR3 loop is CASSWTSGGDNEQFF. CDR3 DNA sequence: TGTGCCAGCAGCTGGACTAGCGGGGGGGACAATGAGCAGTTCTTC.

J is TRBJ2-7 and V is TRBV10-3; D is perhaps TRBD2 (7 bases). This CDR3 comprises 15 residues. Per the germline V gene, CDR1 is ENHRY and CDR2 is SYGVKD. V dropped 4 bases and J dropped 5 bases, with 18 bases sitting between them. DNA of the CDR3: TGTGCCATCAGTGGAGGGGGGGGCTGGGACGACGAGCAGTACTTC. This sequence encodes CAISGGGGWDDEQYF.

The sample holds a few counts of this clonotype. This chain connects TRBV7-9 to TRBJ2-7; D possibly corresponds to TRBD2 (5 bases). V was trimmed by 3 bases and J by 0 bases, leaving 15 bases between them. Germline CDR1 reads SEHNR; CDR2 reads FQNEAQ (reference sequence). The CDR3 totals 16 residues. CDR3 bases: TGTGCCAGCAGCTTCGACTGGGGAGAAAGCTCCTACGAGCAGTACTTC. This translates into CASSFDWGESSYEQYF.

This clonotype appeared many times. The V and J genes are TRBV6-2 or TRBV6-3 and TRBJ1-1, with D uncertain. Trimming removed 5 bases at V and 4 bases at J, with 11 bases between. The CDR3 loop spans 13 amino acids. Germline loops: CDR1 MNHEY, CDR2 SVGEGT. CDR3 residues: CASSPSRTTEAFF. In nucleotides, the CDR3 is TGTGCCAGCAGTCCTTCAAGGACCACTGAAGCTTTCTTT.

The chain joins TRBV29-1 to TRBJ2-1; 7 bases line up with TRBD1. CDR1 and CDR2 (germline): SQVTM, ANQGSEA. The CDR3 is 13 amino acids. With V trimmed by 4 bases and J by 2 bases, 2 bases remained unmatched. The CDR3 loop is CSVAGTAYNEQFF. CDR3 DNA: TGCAGCGTTGCCGGGACAGCCTACAATGAGCAGTTCTTC.

In DNA form, the CDR3 reads TGTGCCAGCAGCCAAGAACGGGCCGCGGGAGTACGCAATGAGCAGTTCTTC. Its protein product is CASSQERAAGVRNEQFF. The gene calls are TRBV4-2 and TRBJ2-1, with TRBD2 matching over 7 bases. Germline-derived CDR1 and CDR2 are LGHNA and YNFKEQ. This CDR3 has 17 amino acids. J gave up 6 bases and V 0 bases, and 11 bases lay outside the gene matches.

This clonotype was counted only a few times. This chain links TRBV7-2 with TRBJ2-7; D gene unclear. V dropped 2 bases and J dropped 2 bases, with 10 bases sitting between them. In germline, CDR1 is SGHTA, CDR2 FQGNSA. This CDR3 is 14 amino acids long. The CDR3, as DNA: TGTGCCAGCAGCTTAAGCCCTACCCCCTACGAGCAGTACTTC. Its translation is CASSLSPTPYEQYF.

The J gene is TRBJ1-5, the V gene TRBV7-2; a weak D match, TRBD1 (5 bases). With 4 bases removed from V and 2 bases from J, the gap between germline ends came to 9 bases. The V gene's germline CDR1 is SGHTA and CDR2 FQGNSA. This CDR3 spans 14 amino acids. This chain's CDR3 is CASSYRDGNQPQHF. DNA for the CDR3: TGTGCCAGCAGCTACCGGGACGGCAATCAGCCCCAGCATTTT. Complete variable domain (other parts from reference TRBV7-2 and TRBJ1-5): GAGVSQSPSNKVTEKGKDVELRCDPISGHTALYWYRQSLGQGLEFLIYFQGNSAPDKSGLPSDRFSAERTGGSVSTLTIQRTQQEDSAVYLCASSYRDGNQPQHFGDGTRLSIL.